These T cell receptor beta chains were read from a single sample in a study. TCRdb reprocessed the 5' RACE reads with MiXCR, giving one entry per CDR3 protein. The data contain 45,000 to 60,000 distinct CDR3 sequences, more than 20% of them seen just once; the ten biggest clones take up roughly 3%. Sequences were obtained from tumor-infiltrating naive CD4+ T cells sorted from the breast tumor. The receptors stem from a female donor with breast cancer. Both conserved end residues are part of each CDR3. Clone size, where shown, is once, few, many, or a class for clones that have expanded.

. TRBJ2-3 13 TRBV20-1 CSAGDRGTDTQYF
few TRBJ2-3 14 TRBV20-1 CSAKTSVSTDTQYF
few TRBJ1-1 16 TRBV5-1 CASSLAGQRKNTEAFF
. TRBJ1-4 12 TRBV5-1 CASSYKGGRQFF
. TRBJ1-2 13 TRBV28 CASSLQGARGYTF
. TRBJ2-1 13 TRBV6-1 CASSEAGFGEQFF
. TRBJ2-7 13 TRBV27 CASSFAEAYEQYF
. TRBJ2-6 16 TRBV28 CASSSRHRSGANVLTF
few TRBJ1-1 12 TRBV28 CASLTPNTEAFF
few TRBJ1-4 16 TRBV2 CAGRKGGATTNEKLFF
few TRBJ2-7 15 TRBV5-1 CASSLGDRTTGEQYF
few TRBJ2-7 14 TRBV15 CATSRALQGYEQYF
. TRBJ2-3 14 TRBV7-2 CASSFYITTDTQYF
many TRBJ2-5 14 TRBV28 CASSRPGAWETQYF
. TRBJ1-2 15 TRBV5-4 CASSIPGQGYYGYTF
. TRBJ2-5 18 TRBV7-9 CASSLGMTSGGLMETQYF
. TRBJ1-4 13 TRBV9 CASSVGTDEKLFF
many TRBJ1-2 15 TRBV6-6 CASNPTGPHGGGYTF
. TRBJ1-2 14 TRBV7-2 CASSLSSPNYGYTF
few TRBJ2-7 14 TRBV25-1 CASSAPGNRYEQYF
many TRBJ2-7 17 TRBV7-9 CASSLVRAGRGSHEQYF
many TRBJ2-3 14 TRBV20-1 CSARRQPSTDTQYF
many TRBJ1-6 13 TRBV29-1 CSVRSDGNSPLHF
. TRBJ1-1 14 TRBV7-2 CASSFAQTNTEAFF
few TRBJ2-1 15 TRBV7-3 CASSLQGAWINEQFF
once TRBJ1-1 15 TRBV28 CASIVGGSGNTEAFF
few TRBJ1-1 13 TRBV9 CASSEGGWTEAFF
few TRBJ2-2 17 TRBV11-3 CASSWPPGGANTGELFF
few TRBJ1-4 13 TRBV20-1 CSARRGINEKLFF
. TRBJ1-1 22 TRBV4-1 CASSQTQPRTGPGSVMNTEAFF
. TRBJ2-7 13 TRBV7-2 CASSRTRAYEQYF
medium-sized TRBJ2-7 13 TRBV11-1 CASSPGTRNEQYF
. TRBJ2-3 13 TRBV12-3/TRBV12-4 CASSQSLADTQYF
few TRBJ2-6 14 TRBV4-1 CASSPRSGANVLTF
few TRBJ2-5 15 TRBV7-9 CASSLEHRSGETQYF
. TRBJ1-5 13 TRBV6-1 CASSTGLDQPQHF
. TRBJ1-2 12 TRBV29-1 CSVGRGDYGYTF
few TRBJ1-2 14 TRBV28 CASSIIHRDYGYTF
. TRBJ2-2 15 TRBV5-1 CASSYGTGRTGELFF
many TRBJ2-3 18 TRBV4-1 CASSRSGLAGGGADTQYF
. TRBJ2-3 16 TRBV5-1 CASSTEQGISTDTQYF
many TRBJ2-3 13 TRBV29-1 CSPGQHGTDTQYF
many TRBJ2-2 14 TRBV5-1 CASSAQVSTGELFF
. TRBJ2-1 12 TRBV7-2 CASSLYEGDKFF